The TCR beta chain described here comes from a study of Tregs in tolerant kidney transplant recipients. Whole-study results and caveats: Validation in larger populations is needed because few patients were studied.

Sequenced by immunoSEQ multiplex PCR; TCRdb stores in-frame clones only, minus some. The sample includes 50,000 to 55,000 clones, roughly nine tenths of them seen just once. V trimming: 4 bases; J trimming: 3 bases; junction bases outside the gene matches: 10. This CDR3 has 16 residues. Germline assignment: CDR1 SEHNR and CDR2 FQNEAQ (reference sequence). On this clone itself: No antigen is known for it.

Mixed chimerism was transient after nonmyeloablative marrow transplants from related graft donors. Unstimulated regulatory T cells (CD4+CD25+CD127-), CD4+CD25- non-regulatory cells, CD4 and CD8 cells were FACS-sorted from thawed PBMCs. This chain joins TRBV7-9 and TRBJ2-5; 8 bases are a match to TRBD1. This receptor was taken from a human patient who received a combined kidney and bone marrow transplant. Some of the T cells may derive from the graft donor. This specimen was CD8+ T cells from blood (PBMCs), taken 24 months after the transplant. CDR3 sequence reads: CASSSSVGQAEETQYF. The DNA of the CDR3 is TGTGCCAGCAGCTCTTCAGTGGGACAGGCTGAAGAGACCCAGTACTTC.